The clone carrying this TCR beta chain was detected only a few times. As yet, its antigen is unknown. These data come from a study of regulatory T cells in long-lasting Graves disease. The V and J ends lost 5 bases and 0 bases respectively, with 10 bases between them. Germline-derived CDR1 and CDR2 are KGHSH and LQKENI. This CDR3 is built from 15 residues. The authors built TCR beta libraries using iRepertoire HTBI primers and Arm-PCR of CDR3 regions. TCRdb re-called the multiplex PCR reads through MiXCR, storing one row per CDR3 protein. The sample consists of hundreds of thousands of distinct CDR3 sequences, 15% to 20% of them appearing once. Time point in this sample: newly diagnosed GD, antithyroid drugs for less than 3 months. The TCR library used RNA extracted from PBMCs. Study conclusions and caveats: The TCR repertoire of persistent Graves' patients was less diverse than that of newly diagnosed ones.

These same data were also listed under a study on T cells in Graves' hyperthyroidism and ophthalmopathy. According to that study: Most thyroid clonotypes with frequency above 0.001 were detected in blood.

V usage is TRBV18 and J usage is TRBJ1-4; D unclear. This clonotype was sampled from a woman aged 25 to 39 with Graves disease. The material was peripheral blood mononuclear cells (PBMCs), obtained at new diagnosis, from a patient treated with antithyroid drugs. The DNA for the CDR3 is TGTGCCAGCTCATCACGAGCCCCAACTAATGAAAAACTGTTTTTT. Amino acids: CASSSRAPTNEKLFF.